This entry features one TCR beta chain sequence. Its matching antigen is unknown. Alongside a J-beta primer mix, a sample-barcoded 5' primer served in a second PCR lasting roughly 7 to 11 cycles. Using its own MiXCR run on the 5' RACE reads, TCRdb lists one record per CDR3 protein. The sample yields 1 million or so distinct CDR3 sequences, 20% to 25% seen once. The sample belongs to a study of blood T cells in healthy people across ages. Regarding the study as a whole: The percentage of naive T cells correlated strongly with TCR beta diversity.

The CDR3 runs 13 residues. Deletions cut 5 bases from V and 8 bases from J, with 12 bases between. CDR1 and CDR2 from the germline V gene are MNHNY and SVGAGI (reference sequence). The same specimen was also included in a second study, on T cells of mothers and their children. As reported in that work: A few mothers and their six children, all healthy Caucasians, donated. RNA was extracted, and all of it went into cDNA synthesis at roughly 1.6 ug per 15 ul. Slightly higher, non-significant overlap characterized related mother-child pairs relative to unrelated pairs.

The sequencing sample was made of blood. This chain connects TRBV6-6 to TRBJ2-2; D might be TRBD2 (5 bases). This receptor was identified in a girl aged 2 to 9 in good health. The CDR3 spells CASSLLAAGELFF. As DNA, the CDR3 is TGTGCCAGCAGTCTCCTAGCAGCGGGGGAGCTGTTTTTT.